The clone carrying this T cell receptor (beta chain) has only a few counts. Its antigen is still unknown. The entry originates in a study of response to subunit inactivated influenza vaccine. MiXCR was run by TCRdb on the RT-PCR reads, yielding one entry per CDR3 protein. The sample holds 500,000 or so distinct CDR3 sequences, approximately 17% seen once. Study findings and constraints: Authors suggested each seasonal flu vaccination may recruit only limited numbers of new T cells.

CDR3 size: 14 residues. CDR1 and CDR2 from the germline V gene are LNHNV and YYDKDF (reference sequence). The germline V and J ends were trimmed by 0 bases and 6 bases, with 11 bases remaining between them. The receptor comes from a man between 50 and 69 years old who received an inactivated influenza vaccine. The starting material was CD4+ T cells sorted from PBMCs, obtained approximately 25 months after vaccination. The chain couples TRBV15 to TRBJ2-5; D is unresolved. The CDR3 region is CATSRDSSEQTQYF. The CDR3 nucleotides are TGTGCCACCAGCAGAGATTCTTCCGAGCAGACCCAGTACTTC.